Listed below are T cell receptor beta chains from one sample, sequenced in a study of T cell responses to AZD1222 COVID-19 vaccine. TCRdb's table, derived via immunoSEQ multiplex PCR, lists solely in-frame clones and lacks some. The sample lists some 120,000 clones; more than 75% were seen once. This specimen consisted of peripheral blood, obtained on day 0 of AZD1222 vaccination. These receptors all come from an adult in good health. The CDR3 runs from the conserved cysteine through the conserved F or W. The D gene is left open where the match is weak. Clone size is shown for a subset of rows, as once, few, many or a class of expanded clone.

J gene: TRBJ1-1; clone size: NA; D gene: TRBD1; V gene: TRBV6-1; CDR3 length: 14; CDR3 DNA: TGTGCCAGCAGTGAAGGGACAGCAGGGGGCGCGAGGGTATTT; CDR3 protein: CASSEGTAGGARVF
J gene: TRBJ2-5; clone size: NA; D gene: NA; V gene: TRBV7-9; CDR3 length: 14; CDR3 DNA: TGTGCCAGCAGCTTAGTCACGGTAGAAGAGACCCAGTACTTC; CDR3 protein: CASSLVTVEETQYF
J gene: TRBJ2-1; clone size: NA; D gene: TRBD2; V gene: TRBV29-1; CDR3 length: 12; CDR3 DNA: TGCAGCGTTGCCGCTGTGGGCGGGGGGCAGTTCTTC; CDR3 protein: CSVAAVGGGQFF
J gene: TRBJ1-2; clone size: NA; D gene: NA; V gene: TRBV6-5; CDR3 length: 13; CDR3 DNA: TGTGCCAGCAGTTACAGGGAGGGAAGAGGCTACACCTTC; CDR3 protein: CASSYREGRGYTF
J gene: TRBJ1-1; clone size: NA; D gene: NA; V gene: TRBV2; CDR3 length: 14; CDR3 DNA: TGTGCCAGCAGTGTCCGCAGCTCGAACACTGAAGCTTTCTTT; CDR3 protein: CASSVRSSNTEAFF
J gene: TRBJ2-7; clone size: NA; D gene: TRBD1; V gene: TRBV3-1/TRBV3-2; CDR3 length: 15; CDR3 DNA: TGTGCCAGCAGCCAAGATAGGGGACAGGCTTACGAGCAGTACTTC; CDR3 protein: CASSQDRGQAYEQYF
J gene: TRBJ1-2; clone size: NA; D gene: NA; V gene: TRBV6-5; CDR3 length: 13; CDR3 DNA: TGTGCCAGCAGGTACGACTCAGACTATGGCTACACCTTC; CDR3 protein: CASRYDSDYGYTF
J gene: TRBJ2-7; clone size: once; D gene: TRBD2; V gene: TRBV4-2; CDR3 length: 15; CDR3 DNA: TGTGCCAGCAGCCAAGGCGGGGGATTCTCCTACGAGCAGTACTTC; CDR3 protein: CASSQGGGFSYEQYF
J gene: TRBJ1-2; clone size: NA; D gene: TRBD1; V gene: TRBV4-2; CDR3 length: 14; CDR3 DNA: TGTGCCAGCAGCCCAACCGGGACAGATTATGGCTACACCTTC; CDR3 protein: CASSPTGTDYGYTF
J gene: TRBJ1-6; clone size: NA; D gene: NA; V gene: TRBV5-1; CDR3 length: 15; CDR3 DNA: TGCGCCAGCAGCTTGGCCGGGCCTTTTAATTCACCCCTCCACTTT; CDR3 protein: CASSLAGPFNSPLHF
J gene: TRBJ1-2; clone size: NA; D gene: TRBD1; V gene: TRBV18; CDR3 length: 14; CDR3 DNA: TGTGCCAGCTCAACACGACAGGGCTCCTATGGCTACACCTTC; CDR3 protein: CASSTRQGSYGYTF
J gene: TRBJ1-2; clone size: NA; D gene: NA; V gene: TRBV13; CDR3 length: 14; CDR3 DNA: TGTGCCAGCAGCTTAGGCTTTAAGGAGTATGGCTACACCTTC; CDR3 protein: CASSLGFKEYGYTF
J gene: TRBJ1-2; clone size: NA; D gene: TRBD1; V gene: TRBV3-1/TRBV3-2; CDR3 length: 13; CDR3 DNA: TGTGCCAGCGGACAGGGGGACTACTATGGCTACACCTTC; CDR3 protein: CASGQGDYYGYTF
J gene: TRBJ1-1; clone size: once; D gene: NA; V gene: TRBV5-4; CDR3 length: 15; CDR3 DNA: TGTGCCAGCAGCTTGGGGGCGCAAACAGGGAATGAAGCTTTCTTT; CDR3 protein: CASSLGAQTGNEAFF
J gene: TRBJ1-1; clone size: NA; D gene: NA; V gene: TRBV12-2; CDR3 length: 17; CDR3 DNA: TGTGCAAGTCGCTTCAAACCCCACAAGGACAGGCTTCAGGGAGCTTTCTTT; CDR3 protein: CASRFKPHKDRLQGAFF
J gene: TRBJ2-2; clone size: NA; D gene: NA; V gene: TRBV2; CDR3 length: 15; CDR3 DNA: TGTGCCAGCACTGAGGTGTCTAGGGGAGCCGGGGAGCTGTTTTTT; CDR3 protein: CASTEVSRGAGELFF
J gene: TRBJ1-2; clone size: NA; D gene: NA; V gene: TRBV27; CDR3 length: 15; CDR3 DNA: TGTGCCAGCAGTTTATCGGGGACACCGAACTATGGCTACACCTTC; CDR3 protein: CASSLSGTPNYGYTF
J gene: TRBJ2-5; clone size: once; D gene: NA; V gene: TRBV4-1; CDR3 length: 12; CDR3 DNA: TGCGCCAGCAGCCAAGTATGGGAGACCCAGTACTTC; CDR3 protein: CASSQVWETQYF
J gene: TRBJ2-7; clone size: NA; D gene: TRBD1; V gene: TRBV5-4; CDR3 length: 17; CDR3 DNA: TGTGCCAGCAGCTTGGGTGGCCGACAGGGGGCGGCGTACGAGCAGTACTTC; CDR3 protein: CASSLGGRQGAAYEQYF
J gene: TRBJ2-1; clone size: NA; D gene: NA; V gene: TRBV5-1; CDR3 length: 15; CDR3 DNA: TGCGCCAGCAGCTTGGAAGGGATTCGGGGCGATGAGCAGTTCTTC; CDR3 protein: CASSLEGIRGDEQFF
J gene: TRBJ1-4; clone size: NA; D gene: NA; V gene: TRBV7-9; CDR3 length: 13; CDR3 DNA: TGTGCCAGCAGCTCCGCAACTAATGAAAAACTGTTTTTT; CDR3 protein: CASSSATNEKLFF
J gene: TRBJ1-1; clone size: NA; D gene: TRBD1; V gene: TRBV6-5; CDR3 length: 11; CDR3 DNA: TGTGCCACCACAGGGGCGACTGAAGCTTTCTTT; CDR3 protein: CATTGATEAFF
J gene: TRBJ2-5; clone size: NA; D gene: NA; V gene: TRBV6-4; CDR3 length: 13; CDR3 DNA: TGTGCCACCTCAACTGGACCTCAAGAGACCCAGTACTTC; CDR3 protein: CATSTGPQETQYF
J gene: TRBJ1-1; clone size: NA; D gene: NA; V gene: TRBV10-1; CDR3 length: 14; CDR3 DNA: TGCGCCAGCAGTCCGGGACCCCAGGGCACTGAAGCTTTCTTT; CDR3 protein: CASSPGPQGTEAFF
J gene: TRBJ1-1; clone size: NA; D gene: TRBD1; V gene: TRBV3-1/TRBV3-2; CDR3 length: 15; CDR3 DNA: TGTGCCAGCAGTCGCAGGACAGGGGGGGGGACTGAAGCTTTCTTT; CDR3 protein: CASSRRTGGGTEAFF
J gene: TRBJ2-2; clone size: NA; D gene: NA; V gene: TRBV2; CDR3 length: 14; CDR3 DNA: TGTGCCAGCAGTACCCCTGCCTTGGGGGGGGAGCTGTTTTTT; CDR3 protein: CASSTPALGGELFF
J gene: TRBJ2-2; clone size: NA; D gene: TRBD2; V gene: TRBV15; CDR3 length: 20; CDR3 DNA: TGTGCCACCAGCAGAGGGGCCAAGCGGGGGACCCAAGGGCTCCTCGGGGAGCTGTTTTTT; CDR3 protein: CATSRGAKRGTQGLLGELFF
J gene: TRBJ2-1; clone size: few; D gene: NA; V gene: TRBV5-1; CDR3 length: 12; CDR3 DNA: TGCGCCAGCAGCCCCGATTACAATGAGCAGTTCTTC; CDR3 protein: CASSPDYNEQFF
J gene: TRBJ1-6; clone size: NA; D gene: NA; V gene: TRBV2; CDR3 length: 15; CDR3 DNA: TGTGCCAGCAGTGAAGGGGAGGCTTCAGGTTCACCCCTCCACTTT; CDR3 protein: CASSEGEASGSPLHF
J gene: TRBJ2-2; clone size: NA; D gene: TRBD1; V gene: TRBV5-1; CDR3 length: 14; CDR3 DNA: TGCGCCAGCAGCCCCCGGACAGGGTCCGGGGAGCTGTTTTTT; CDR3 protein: CASSPRTGSGELFF
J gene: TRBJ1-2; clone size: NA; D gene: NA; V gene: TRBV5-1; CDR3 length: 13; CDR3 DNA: TGCGCCAGCAGCCTGGACGGACGTCCAGGCTACACCTTC; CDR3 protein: CASSLDGRPGYTF
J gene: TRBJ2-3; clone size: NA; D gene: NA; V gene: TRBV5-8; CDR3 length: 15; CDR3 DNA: TGTGCCAGCAGCTTGTTCGGCCTGCGCCCAGATACGCAGTATTTT; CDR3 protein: CASSLFGLRPDTQYF
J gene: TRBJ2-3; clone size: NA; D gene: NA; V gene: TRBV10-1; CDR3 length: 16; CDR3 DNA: TGCGCCAGCAGTGACCCCGTTTCCGGGAGCACAGATACGCAGTATTTT; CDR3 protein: CASSDPVSGSTDTQYF
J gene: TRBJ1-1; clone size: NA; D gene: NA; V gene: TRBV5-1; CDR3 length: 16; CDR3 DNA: TGCGCCAGCAGCTTGGCCCGGGGAGGGCGGTACACTGAAGCTTTCTTT; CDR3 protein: CASSLARGGRYTEAFF
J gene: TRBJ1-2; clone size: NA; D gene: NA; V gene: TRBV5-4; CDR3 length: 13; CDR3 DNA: TGTGCCAGCAGCTCGACAGGCCACTATGGCTACACCTTC; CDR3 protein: CASSSTGHYGYTF
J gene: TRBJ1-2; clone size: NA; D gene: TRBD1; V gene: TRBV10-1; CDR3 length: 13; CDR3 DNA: TGCGCCAGCAGTGCACGGACAGGGGATGGCTACACCTTC; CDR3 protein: CASSARTGDGYTF